A selection of T cell receptor beta chains follows, all from one sample in a study of regulatory T cells in long-lasting Graves disease. TCRdb itself ran the multiplex PCR reads through MiXCR, one entry per CDR3 protein. The sample shows a few hundred thousand distinct CDR3 sequences, around 17% of them seen only once. The sample was peripheral blood mononuclear cells (PBMCs), taken at new diagnosis, from a patient treated with antithyroid drugs. These receptors were taken from a female donor with Graves disease. Each CDR3 is given with its conserved first and last residue. The D gene is left open where the match is weak. Not every row has a clone size; where given, it reads once, few, many or a size class.

CDR3 DNA: TGTGCCAGCAGCATGATTCCTATATACTACGAGCAGTACTTC
CDR3 protein: CASSMIPIYYEQYF
V gene: TRBV12-3/TRBV12-4
J gene: TRBJ2-7
clone size: .
D gene: .

CDR3 DNA: TGTGCCAGCAGCTTAGCTACGGACACTGAAGCTTTCTTT
CDR3 protein: CASSLATDTEAFF
V gene: TRBV11-2
J gene: TRBJ1-1
clone size: many
D gene: .

CDR3 DNA: TGCAGCGTTAGAGTCTCCTACGAGCAGTACTTC
CDR3 protein: CSVRVSYEQYF
V gene: TRBV29-1
J gene: TRBJ2-7
clone size: few
D gene: .

CDR3 DNA: TGTGCCAGCAGCTCTAAACCCTACGAGCAGTACTTC
CDR3 protein: CASSSKPYEQYF
V gene: TRBV7-2
J gene: TRBJ2-7
clone size: many
D gene: .

CDR3 DNA: TGTGCCAGTAGTATTGGGGGCCCCGGGACAGTCTCTGGAAACACCATATATTTT
CDR3 protein: CASSIGGPGTVSGNTIYF
V gene: TRBV19
J gene: TRBJ1-3
clone size: .
D gene: TRBD1

CDR3 DNA: TGTGCCAGCTCACCAGGTTTGAATTCACCCCTCCACTTT
CDR3 protein: CASSPGLNSPLHF
V gene: TRBV18
J gene: TRBJ1-6
clone size: many
D gene: .

CDR3 DNA: TGCGCCAGCAGCCAAGGGAGGGTTTCCTACAATGAGCAGTTCTTC
CDR3 protein: CASSQGRVSYNEQFF
V gene: TRBV4-1
J gene: TRBJ2-1
clone size: .
D gene: .

CDR3 DNA: TGCAGTGCGGAAGAGGTCCGCGGAACTAGCACAGATACGCAGTATTTT
CDR3 protein: CSAEEVRGTSTDTQYF
V gene: TRBV20-1
J gene: TRBJ2-3
clone size: many
D gene: .

CDR3 DNA: TGTGCCAGTAGCCCAGGGGATAGCTTACGGAATCAGCCCCAGCATTTT
CDR3 protein: CASSPGDSLRNQPQHF
V gene: TRBV19
J gene: TRBJ1-5
clone size: many
D gene: .

CDR3 DNA: TGTGCCAGCAGTCCAGGTCCTAACTTAGAAGCTTTCTTT
CDR3 protein: CASSPGPNLEAFF
V gene: TRBV25-1
J gene: TRBJ1-1
clone size: many
D gene: .

CDR3 DNA: TGCAGTGCTACCGACGACGGAAGCTCCTACAATGAGCAGTTCTTC
CDR3 protein: CSATDDGSSYNEQFF
V gene: TRBV20-1
J gene: TRBJ2-1
clone size: many
D gene: .

CDR3 DNA: TGCAGTGCTACCCCGGGACTAGCGGGGGGCTACGAGCAGTACTTC
CDR3 protein: CSATPGLAGGYEQYF
V gene: TRBV20-1
J gene: TRBJ2-7
clone size: .
D gene: TRBD2

CDR3 DNA: TGTGCCAGCAAGAAGGCTAGCGGGAGGGCCGGGTACGAGCAGTACTTC
CDR3 protein: CASKKASGRAGYEQYF
V gene: TRBV6-1
J gene: TRBJ2-7
clone size: .
D gene: TRBD2

CDR3 DNA: TGTGCCAGCAGTCGGGACAGGTTTCGGATTTACGAGCAGTACTTC
CDR3 protein: CASSRDRFRIYEQYF
V gene: TRBV2
J gene: TRBJ2-7
clone size: many
D gene: TRBD1

CDR3 DNA: TGTGCCAGCAGTTTGGTACAGGGTGGTCGAAGCCAGTACTTC
CDR3 protein: CASSLVQGGRSQYF
V gene: TRBV28
J gene: TRBJ2-5
clone size: .
D gene: .

CDR3 DNA: TGTGCCAGCAGCCGCGGACTAGCGGTGATCTACAATGAGCAGTTCTTC
CDR3 protein: CASSRGLAVIYNEQFF
V gene: TRBV9
J gene: TRBJ2-1
clone size: many
D gene: TRBD2

CDR3 DNA: TGTGCCAGCAGCCGCCTAGGACTAGGGGGAAGGGAGCAGTACTTC
CDR3 protein: CASSRLGLGGREQYF
V gene: TRBV6-1
J gene: TRBJ2-7
clone size: few
D gene: .

CDR3 DNA: TGTGCCAGCAGTTATGGGGTAGCGGGAGCGGGCAATGAGCAGTTCTTC
CDR3 protein: CASSYGVAGAGNEQFF
V gene: TRBV6-5
J gene: TRBJ2-1
clone size: many
D gene: TRBD2

CDR3 DNA: TGTGCCAGCAGAGGACAGGGGGCAGGCTATGGCTACACCTTC
CDR3 protein: CASRGQGAGYGYTF
V gene: TRBV25-1
J gene: TRBJ1-2
clone size: many
D gene: TRBD1

CDR3 DNA: TGTGCCAGCAGCGAGGACAGGGGCCGCAATGAGCAGTTCTTC
CDR3 protein: CASSEDRGRNEQFF
V gene: TRBV2
J gene: TRBJ2-1
clone size: .
D gene: TRBD1

CDR3 DNA: TGTGCCAGCAGCTTAAGGGTTGGGGAGAGGGGGGAGACCCAGTACTTC
CDR3 protein: CASSLRVGERGETQYF
V gene: TRBV7-2
J gene: TRBJ2-5
clone size: few
D gene: .

CDR3 DNA: TGCAGTGCTAGAGGAAGGGACTACCAAGAGACCCAGTACTTC
CDR3 protein: CSARGRDYQETQYF
V gene: TRBV20-1
J gene: TRBJ2-5
clone size: many
D gene: .

CDR3 DNA: TGTGCCAGCAGCCAAGGGACCGGGACTAGGGCCGGGGAGCTGTTTTTT
CDR3 protein: CASSQGTGTRAGELFF
V gene: TRBV4-2
J gene: TRBJ2-2
clone size: few
D gene: TRBD2

CDR3 DNA: TGCGCCAGCAGTTACGACAGGGGTAACACTGAAGCTTTCTTT
CDR3 protein: CASSYDRGNTEAFF
V gene: TRBV5-1
J gene: TRBJ1-1
clone size: many
D gene: TRBD1

CDR3 DNA: TGCGCCAGCAGTGAAACGGGGGGCACCGGGGAGTTTTTT
CDR3 protein: CASSETGGTGEFF
V gene: TRBV10-2
J gene: TRBJ2-2
clone size: many
D gene: .

CDR3 DNA: TGCGCCAGCAGCCAACAGGGAGGTTATGGCTACACCTTC
CDR3 protein: CASSQQGGYGYTF
V gene: TRBV4-3
J gene: TRBJ1-2
clone size: many
D gene: .

CDR3 DNA: TGTGCCAGCAGGCCGAGGGCAGGGAGAGATTCACCCCTCCACTTT
CDR3 protein: CASRPRAGRDSPLHF
V gene: TRBV6-1
J gene: TRBJ1-6
clone size: .
D gene: .

CDR3 DNA: TGTGCCACCAGTGATTTGGGATCGACTAGCGGGAGGCCTCGTATGGATGAGCAGTTCTTC
CDR3 protein: CATSDLGSTSGRPRMDEQFF
V gene: TRBV24-1
J gene: TRBJ2-1
clone size: many
D gene: TRBD2

CDR3 DNA: TGTGCCAGCAGTTTCGGACTAGCGGGAGGATCCAATGAGCAGTTCTTC
CDR3 protein: CASSFGLAGGSNEQFF
V gene: TRBV2
J gene: TRBJ2-1
clone size: .
D gene: TRBD2

CDR3 DNA: TGTGCCAGCAGTTTCCCTACTAGCGCTGAGACCCAGTACTTC
CDR3 protein: CASSFPTSAETQYF
V gene: TRBV7-2
J gene: TRBJ2-5
clone size: many
D gene: TRBD2

CDR3 DNA: TGTGCCAGCAGCCCGCCCGGATGGGACCACTACGAGCAGTACTTC
CDR3 protein: CASSPPGWDHYEQYF
V gene: TRBV7-2
J gene: TRBJ2-7
clone size: many
D gene: .

CDR3 DNA: TGTGCCAGCAGCTTAGGGTCCTTTGGGACAAGGGCCCAAGAGGCCCAGTACTTC
CDR3 protein: CASSLGSFGTRAQEAQYF
V gene: TRBV11-2
J gene: TRBJ2-5
clone size: .
D gene: .

CDR3 DNA: TGTGCCAGCAGCTTATTAAGCCCTCTGACAGGTGAAAAACTGTTTTTT
CDR3 protein: CASSLLSPLTGEKLFF
V gene: TRBV7-2
J gene: TRBJ1-4
clone size: many
D gene: .

CDR3 DNA: TGTGCCAGCGGTAACAGGGTACCCCATTACGAGCAGTACTTC
CDR3 protein: CASGNRVPHYEQYF
V gene: TRBV19
J gene: TRBJ2-7
clone size: many
D gene: .

CDR3 DNA: TGTGCCAGCAGTTCCCGTTTAGGTACGCAGTATTTT
CDR3 protein: CASSSRLGTQYF
V gene: TRBV12-3/TRBV12-4
J gene: TRBJ2-3
clone size: many
D gene: .

CDR3 DNA: TGCGCCAGCAGCACTAGCGGGAGAGGGGGGGAGACCCAGTACTTC
CDR3 protein: CASSTSGRGGETQYF
V gene: TRBV4-1
J gene: TRBJ2-5
clone size: many
D gene: TRBD2

CDR3 DNA: TGTGCCAGCCACGATACCGGGTCCCTTACGCAGTATTTT
CDR3 protein: CASHDTGSLTQYF
V gene: TRBV2
J gene: TRBJ2-3
clone size: many
D gene: .

CDR3 DNA: TGTGCCAGCAGAGGACAGGGAGATTACGAGCAGTACTTC
CDR3 protein: CASRGQGDYEQYF
V gene: TRBV6-1
J gene: TRBJ2-7
clone size: many
D gene: TRBD1

CDR3 DNA: TGTGCCAGCAGCTTAGGACTAGCGGAGAACACCGGGGAGCTGTTTTTT
CDR3 protein: CASSLGLAENTGELFF
V gene: TRBV7-3
J gene: TRBJ2-2
clone size: many
D gene: TRBD2

CDR3 DNA: TGTGCCAGCAGCTTAGTTGCGGGAGGCTACGAGCAGTACTTC
CDR3 protein: CASSLVAGGYEQYF
V gene: TRBV7-2
J gene: TRBJ2-7
clone size: many
D gene: TRBD2

CDR3 DNA: TGTGCCTGGAGAGAGAGGGGTTATAATTCACCCCTCCACTTT
CDR3 protein: CAWRERGYNSPLHF
V gene: TRBV30
J gene: TRBJ1-6
clone size: .
D gene: .

CDR3 DNA: TGTGCCAGCAGCTTGGGAGGGACAGGCGTTGGTGGCTACACCTTC
CDR3 protein: CASSLGGTGVGGYTF
V gene: TRBV5-5
J gene: TRBJ1-2
clone size: many
D gene: TRBD1

CDR3 DNA: TGTGCCAGCTGTGGACTAGACCCCTACAATGAGCAGTTCTTC
CDR3 protein: CASCGLDPYNEQFF
V gene: TRBV2
J gene: TRBJ2-1
clone size: once
D gene: TRBD2

CDR3 DNA: TGTGCCAGCAGCTTGGCCGGGATGAACACTGAAGCTTTCTTT
CDR3 protein: CASSLAGMNTEAFF
V gene: TRBV5-6
J gene: TRBJ1-1
clone size: many
D gene: .

CDR3 DNA: TGTGCCAGCAGCTTAGCGTTAACAGGGGGGGAGACCCAGTACTTC
CDR3 protein: CASSLALTGGETQYF
V gene: TRBV11-2
J gene: TRBJ2-5
clone size: many
D gene: TRBD1

CDR3 DNA: TGTGCCAGCAGTGAAAGTTCATACTATGGCTACACCTTC
CDR3 protein: CASSESSYYGYTF
V gene: TRBV2
J gene: TRBJ1-2
clone size: many
D gene: .